This T cell receptor beta chain was recovered during a study of blood T cell repertoires in COVID-19 (dated by TCRdb to between 2020 and 2021). For the study in its entirety: The collaborator samples originated in the United States, Italy and Spain and spanned the acute and convalescent phases of COVID-19. The material from the prospective study consisted of cDNA or gDNA derived from T cells, B-cell-depleted T cells, or PBMCs. The dataset comprised deeply sampled blood TCRbeta repertoires from subjects exposed to, actively infected with, or recovered from COVID-19. The repertoires were released in a freely available public database meant as a resource for research on the immune response to SARS-CoV-2. Samples were obtained from the ongoing ImmuneRACE study (first 160 participants) and from 950 to 1,500 subjects provided by 6 global collaborators. Sample metadata almost always included a de-identified subject ID, COVID-19 status, age in years and sex. Where available, HLA class I and class II types were taken from metadata supplied by the sample provider and were not determined by assay-based typing.

Beyond this particular receptor, the publication reports: How much clinical and demographic metadata was included differed by source and by participant, and the metadata was provided uncurated.

The immunoSEQ Assay, a bias-controlled multiplex PCR, was used to amplify TCRbeta CDR3 regions from genomic DNA. In the authors' own workflow: Nucleated cell counts per sample were estimated from amplification of reference gene primers within the assay. To quantify the absolute abundance of each unique TCRbeta CDR3 rearrangement, sequence reads were collapsed and filtered. For each sample, productive Simpson clonality was calculated by taking the square root of Simpson's diversity index across productive rearrangements. The table was pulled from immuneACCESS by TCRdb, which kept in-frame rearrangements only. Such tables lose some clones; where checked, under half of the loss comes from unresolved V genes, and the rest has no known cause. V, J and clone size are taken as reported in that table, and D and trimming were inferred from the DNA itself. The table for this sample lists some 190,000 clones; less than 85% of them were counted only once. Jointly, the top ten make up 7.5% to 9% of the sample.

This clone was observed a handful of times. The clone's antigen remains unknown. Base qualities are not recorded, but no much larger clone differs from it by a single base. One collaborating source in Seattle enrolled patients while the patients were actively infected and followed the patients over time throughout the course of disease. Collaborating institutions collected whole blood in K2EDTA tubes following their own protocols. For TCRbeta analysis, collaborators shipped samples as frozen whole blood, isolated PBMCs, or DNA extracted from either of those sample types. The CDR3 has 16 amino acids, counting the end cysteine and phenylalanine. Only the CDR3 region is kept as DNA, spanning 48 bases read in frame from base 1. Trimming takes 0 bases from V and 3 bases from J, and the germline ends sit 12 bases apart. As encoded in the germline V gene, CDR1 is SGDLS while CDR2 is YYNGEE.

This receptor was identified in a woman of 80 years or more with COVID-19, enrolled during active disease. Sequencing was done on a sample of peripheral blood. The sequence links TRBV9 to TRBJ2-2; the D region possibly corresponds to TRBD2 (6 bases align). CDR3 region: CASSVGRGLDTGELFF. The nucleotides are TGTGCCAGCAGCGTAGGGCGGGGATTGGACACCGGGGAGCTGTTTTTT.